This entry concerns a single T cell receptor beta chain. The antigen is unknown. The genomic DNA of each subset was split evenly across several immunoSEQ plates. Libraries were prepared by immunoSEQ multiplex PCR; TCRdb keeps only in-frame clonotypes and omits some of them. Altogether over 1.4 million clones are present, around 97% being singletons, with the ten largest covering approximately 1.2%. Per germline, CDR1 MDHEN and CDR2 SYDVKM. V lost 6 bases and J lost 4; bases outside the gene matches: 6. This CDR3 contains 14 residues. The data are from a study of shared clonotypes between healthy human individuals. Study results and caveats: Generation probabilities were higher for clonotypes shared across all four sorted-subset donors than for unshared ones.

This TCR came from a man aged 25-40 years in good health. Sequencing input: naive CD4+ T cells sorted from blood. This sample's subset: CD45RA+ positively selected. The chain has TRBV28 and TRBJ2-7; 10 bases fit TRBD1. The CDR3 sequence: CASSRRTGGYEQYF. DNA of the CDR3: TGTGCCAGCAGCCGAAGGACAGGGGGATACGAGCAGTACTTC.